This entry is about one TCR beta chain. The record originates from a study of blood T cell repertoires in COVID-19. Study details: Samples of COVID-19 (acute and convalescent) were obtained from the United States, Italy and Spain. Sample material is recorded as cDNA or gDNA derived from T cells, B-cell-depleted T cells, or PBMCs.

Seattle researchers signed up patients amid active infection and tracked them longitudinally. Authors' methods: How many nucleated cells were present was estimated from reference gene primer amplification. Data came from immunoSEQ multiplex PCR; TCRdb stores just in-frame clones and leaves some out. V, J and clone size are those of that table, while D and trimming were read from the DNA. The sample lists some 350,000 clones, 70% to 90% occurring once. J was trimmed by 7 bases and V by 3 bases; bases with no gene match: 5. The CDR3 consists of 14 residues. The germline V gene has CDR1 SQVTM and CDR2 ANQGSEA.

This rearrangement joins TRBV29-1 to TRBJ2-1, with 11 bases aligning to TRBD2. This clonotype was sampled from a woman under 40 with COVID-19, enrolled during active disease. The sample taken for sequencing was peripheral blood. The CDR3 DNA reads TGCAGCGTTGAGGTAGCGGGAGGGATAAATGAGCAGTTCTTC. As protein: CSVEVAGGINEQFF.